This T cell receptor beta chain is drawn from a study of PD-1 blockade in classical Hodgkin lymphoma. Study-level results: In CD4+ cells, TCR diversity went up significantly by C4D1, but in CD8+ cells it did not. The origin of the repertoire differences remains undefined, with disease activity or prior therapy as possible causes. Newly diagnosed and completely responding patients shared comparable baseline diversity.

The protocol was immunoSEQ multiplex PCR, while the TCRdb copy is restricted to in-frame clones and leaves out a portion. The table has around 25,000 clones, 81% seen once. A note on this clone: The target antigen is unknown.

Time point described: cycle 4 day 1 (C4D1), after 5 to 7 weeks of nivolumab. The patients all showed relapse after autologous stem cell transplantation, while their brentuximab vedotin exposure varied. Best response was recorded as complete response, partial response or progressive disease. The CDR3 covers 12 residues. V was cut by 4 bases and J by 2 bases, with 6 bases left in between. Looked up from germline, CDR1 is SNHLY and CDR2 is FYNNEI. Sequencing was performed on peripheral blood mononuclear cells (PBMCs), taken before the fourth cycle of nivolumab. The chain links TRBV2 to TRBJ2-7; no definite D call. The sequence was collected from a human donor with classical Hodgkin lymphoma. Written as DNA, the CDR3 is TGTGCCAGCAGTGGGTCCCCCTACGAGCAGTACTTC. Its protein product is CASSGSPYEQYF.